A single T cell receptor beta chain is shown here with its context. The CDR3 has 14 amino acids. The germline V gene has CDR1 MNHEY and CDR2 SMNVEV (reference sequence). Deletions cut 0 bases from V and 4 bases from J, with 4 bases between. The data belong to a study of blood T cell repertoires in COVID-19. Overall study context: Some COVID-19 samples were acute and others convalescent; all came from the United States, Italy and Spain. Sources were T cells, B-cell-depleted T cells, or PBMCs; the material itself was cDNA or gDNA.

The data were produced by immunoSEQ multiplex PCR, yet TCRdb's version contains in-frame clones alone and is incomplete. The repertoire holds 250,000 to 350,000 clones, with around 89% as singletons. The chain is built from TRBV27 and TRBJ2-6; D is ambiguous. The material sequenced was peripheral blood. The sequence derives from a man younger than 40 with acute or convalescent COVID-19. CDR3 nucleotide sequence: TGTGCCAGCAGTTTATCCCCGGGGGCCAACGTCCTGACTTTC. Protein: CASSLSPGANVLTF. Combining the CDR3 with reference TRBV27 and TRBJ2-6 gives the whole variable domain EAQVTQNPRYLITVTGKKLTVTCSQNMNHEYMSWYRQDPGLGLRQIYYSMNVEVTDKGDVPEGYKVSRKEKRNFPLILESPSPNQTSLYFCASSLSPGANVLTFGAGSRLTVL.